These 12 T cell receptor beta chains came from one sample sequenced in a study of the immune and genomic landscape of osteosarcoma. Some clones are missing from TCRdb's copy, which holds only in-frame ones; the method was immunoSEQ multiplex PCR. This table holds around 1,300 clones, around 74% found once. The sample taken for sequencing was tumor tissue from a local recurrence in the skull. Receptors were obtained from a man aged 18-30 years with osteosarcoma.

This chain uses TRBV7-8 with TRBJ1-1; 9 bases map to TRBD1. Looked up from germline, CDR1 is SGHVS and CDR2 is FQNEAQ. The CDR3 totals 16 residues. Trimming took 7 bases from V and 4 from J; bases not matched to a gene: 13. The DNA for the CDR3 is TGTGCCAGCACCAGTGGTTTAGGGACAGGGAGCACTGAAGCTTTCTTT. This encodes CASTSGLGTGSTEAFF.

This clone has just a few counts. The CDR3 here is CASRQYSNQPQHF. The CDR3 nucleotides are TGTGCCAGCAGACAGTATAGCAATCAGCCCCAGCATTTT. V and J are TRBV28 and TRBJ1-5; D gene ambiguous. The CDR3 contains 13 residues. Germline-derived CDR1 and CDR2 are MDHEN and SYDVKM. Trimming stripped 6 bases from V and 0 bases from J, with 6 bases between.

This clone was seen only a few times. The chain carries TRBV7-6 and TRBJ2-1; D is perhaps TRBD1 (6 bases). V was cut by 4 bases and J by 6 bases, with 19 bases left in between. The CDR3 spans 16 residues. Germline assignment: CDR1 SGHVS and CDR2 FNYEAQ. The CDR3 DNA follows: TGTGCCAGCAGCTCACTACTACAGGGAACCGGCAATGAGCAGTTCTTC. Amino acids: CASSSLLQGTGNEQFF.

This sequence joins TRBV19 and TRBJ1-5; D is unclear. This CDR3 has 14 residues. Trimming pared 3 bases from V and 0 bases from J, leaving 6 bases between. Per germline, CDR1 LNHDA and CDR2 SQIVND (reference sequence). This CDR3 reads CASSIFGSNQPQHF. DNA of the CDR3: TGTGCCAGTAGTATTTTTGGTAGCAATCAGCCCCAGCATTTT.

This clone has just a few counts. The chain recombines TRBV28 with TRBJ1-2, with D possibly matching TRBD1 (6 bases). The CDR3 has 15 amino acids. CDR1 MDHEN and CDR2 SYDVKM come from the germline V gene. Trimming pared 6 bases from V and 1 base from J, leaving 15 bases between. CDR3 amino acids: CASSPTTGFNYGYTF. CDR3 nucleotides: TGTGCCAGCAGCCCAACTACAGGGTTTAACTATGGCTACACCTTC.

This clone was recorded only once. This rearrangement joins TRBV27 to TRBJ2-5, with a weak D call TRBD1 (6 bases). The CDR3 has 18 residues. Germline V gene data show CDR1 as MNHEY and CDR2 as SMNVEV (reference sequence). Trimming cost V 6 bases and J 3 bases, with 26 bases left between them. CDR3 loop: CASRGVLGRGPEKETQYF. CDR3 DNA sequence: TGTGCCAGCAGGGGGGTTCTGGGCAGGGGACCAGAAAAAGAGACCCAGTACTTC.

The chain joins TRBV2 to TRBJ2-4; 7 nucleotides align to TRBD2. This CDR3 spans 16 amino acids. The J segment lost 0 bases and the V segment lost 5 bases, leaving 7 bases of the junction unmatched. Germline CDR1 SNHLY, CDR2 FYNNEI. CDR3 protein: CASSLGGDLAKNIQYF. The CDR3 DNA sequence: TGTGCCAGCAGTCTTGGGGGGGATTTAGCCAAAAACATTCAGTACTTC.

V usage is TRBV19 and J usage is TRBJ1-3; D may be TRBD1 (5 bases). V lost 5 bases and J 2 bases, leaving 10 bases between the germline ends. The germline CDR1 and CDR2 sequences are LNHDA and SQIVND (reference sequence). The CDR3 spans 14 residues. The CDR3 sequence is CASSRTYTGNTIYF. The CDR3 nucleotides are TGTGCCAGTAGTCGGACATATACTGGAAACACCATATATTTT.

The chain has TRBV11-2 and TRBJ1-4, with 7 positions matching TRBD1. CDR1 and CDR2 (germline): SGHAT, FQNNGV. The CDR3 loop spans 16 amino acids. The J segment lost 5 bases and the V segment lost 1 base, leaving 7 bases of the junction unmatched. CDR3 sequence (DNA): TGTGCCAGCAGCTTAGCGCTCGTGACAGGGAATGAAAAACTGTTTTTT. It codes for CASSLALVTGNEKLFF.

J is TRBJ2-5 and V is TRBV30; perhaps TRBD1 as D (5 bases). CDR1 and CDR2 from the germline V gene are GTSNPN and SVGIG (reference sequence). The CDR3 spans 16 residues. Deletions cut 0 bases from V and 2 bases from J, with 16 bases between. CDR3 DNA sequence: TGTGCCTGGAGTGTACCCGTGGTGGGGCATCAAGAGACCCAGTACTTC. It yields the protein CAWSVPVVGHQETQYF.

This clone was seen only once. The V call is TRBV6-4, the J call TRBJ2-3; 10 positions match TRBD2. The ends lost 3 bases at V and 1 base at J; junction bases unmatched: 1. CDR3 length: 15 amino acids. The germline gives CDR1 MRHNA, CDR2 SNTAGT. The CDR3 DNA follows: TGTGCCAGCAGTGATCTAGCGGGGGGCACAGATACGCAGTATTTT. The encoded protein is CASSDLAGGTDTQYF.

The chain recombines TRBV7-2 with TRBJ2-5; no clear D. V gave up 5 bases and J gave up 2 bases, with 6 bases separating them. The V gene's germline CDR1 is SGHTA and CDR2 FQGNSA. The CDR3 runs to 12 residues. Written as DNA, the CDR3 is TGTGCCAGCAGCGCGAATCAAGAGACCCAGTACTTC. It translates to CASSANQETQYF.